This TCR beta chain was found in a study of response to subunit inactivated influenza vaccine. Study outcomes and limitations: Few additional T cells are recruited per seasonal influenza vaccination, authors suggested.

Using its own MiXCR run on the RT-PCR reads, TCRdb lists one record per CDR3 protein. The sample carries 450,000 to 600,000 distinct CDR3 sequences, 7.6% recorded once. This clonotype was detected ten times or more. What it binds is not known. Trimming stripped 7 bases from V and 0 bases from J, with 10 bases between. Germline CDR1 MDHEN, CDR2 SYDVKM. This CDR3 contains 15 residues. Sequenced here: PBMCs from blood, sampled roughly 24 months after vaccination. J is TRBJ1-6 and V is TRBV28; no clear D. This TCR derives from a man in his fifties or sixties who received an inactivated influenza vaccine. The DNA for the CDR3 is TGTGCCAGCAACCTCCCTAGCTCCTATAATTCACCCCTCCACTTT. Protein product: CASNLPSSYNSPLHF.